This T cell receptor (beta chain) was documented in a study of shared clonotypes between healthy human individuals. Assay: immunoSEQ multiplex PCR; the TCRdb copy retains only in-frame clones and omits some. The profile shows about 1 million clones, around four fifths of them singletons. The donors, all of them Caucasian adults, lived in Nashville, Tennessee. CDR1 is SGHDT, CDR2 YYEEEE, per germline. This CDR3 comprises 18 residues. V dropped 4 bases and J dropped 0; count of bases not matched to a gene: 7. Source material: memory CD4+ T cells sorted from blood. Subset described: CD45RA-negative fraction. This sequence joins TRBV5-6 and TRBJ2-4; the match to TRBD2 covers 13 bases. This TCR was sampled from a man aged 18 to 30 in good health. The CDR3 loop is CASSPRLAGGIAKNIQYF. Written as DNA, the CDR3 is TGTGCCAGCAGCCCCCGACTAGCGGGAGGCATAGCCAAAAACATTCAGTACTTC.